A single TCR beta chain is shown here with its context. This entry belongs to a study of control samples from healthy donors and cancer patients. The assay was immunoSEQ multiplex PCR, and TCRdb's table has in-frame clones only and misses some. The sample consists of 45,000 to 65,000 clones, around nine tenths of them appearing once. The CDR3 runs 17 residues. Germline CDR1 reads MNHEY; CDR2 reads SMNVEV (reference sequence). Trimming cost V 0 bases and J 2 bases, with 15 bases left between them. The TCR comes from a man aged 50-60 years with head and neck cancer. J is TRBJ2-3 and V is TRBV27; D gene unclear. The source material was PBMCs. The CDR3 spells CASSLSLKSVHTDTQYF. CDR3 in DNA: TGTGCCAGCAGTTTATCATTGAAATCGGTGCACACAGATACGCAGTATTTT.